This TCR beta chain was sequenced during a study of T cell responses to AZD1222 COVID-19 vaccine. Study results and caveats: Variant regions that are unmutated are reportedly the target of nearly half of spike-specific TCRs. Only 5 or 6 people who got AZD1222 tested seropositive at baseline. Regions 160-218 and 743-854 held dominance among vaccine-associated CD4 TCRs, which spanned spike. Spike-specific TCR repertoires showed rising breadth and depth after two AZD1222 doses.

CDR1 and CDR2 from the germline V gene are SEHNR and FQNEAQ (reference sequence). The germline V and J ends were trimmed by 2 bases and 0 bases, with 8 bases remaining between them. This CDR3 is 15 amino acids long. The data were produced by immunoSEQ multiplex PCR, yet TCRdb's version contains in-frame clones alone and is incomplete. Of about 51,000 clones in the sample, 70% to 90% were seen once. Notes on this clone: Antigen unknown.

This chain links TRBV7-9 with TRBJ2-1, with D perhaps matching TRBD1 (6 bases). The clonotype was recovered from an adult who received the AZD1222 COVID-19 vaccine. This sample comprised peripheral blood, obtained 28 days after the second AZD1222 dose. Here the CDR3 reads CASSLSQGSYNEQFF. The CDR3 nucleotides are TGTGCCAGCAGCTTATCACAGGGCTCCTACAATGAGCAGTTCTTC.